These 21 T cell receptor beta chains were all obtained from the same sample, sequenced in a study of Ad26.COV2.S vaccination and SARS-CoV-2 variants. This sample's treatment: 15 to 20 received Ad26.COV2.S at low or high dose, single or two shots; 5 received placebo; per-sample allocation not given. Sample collection was performed on day 63 after the first vaccine or placebo injection. Sequencing used immunoSEQ multiplex PCR; TCRdb keeps in-frame clones, though not all of them. The table includes some 500,000 clones, roughly 89% detected once. The sample was peripheral blood, taken in a trial of Ad26.COV2.S vaccine versus placebo. The source is a person aged 18-65 years who received the Ad26.COV2.S COVID-19 vaccine or a placebo.

The DNA for the CDR3 is TGTGCCAGTAGTGCCGGAGCCACAGGGGGCACCGGGGAGCTGTTTTTT. Amino acids: CASSAGATGGTGELFF. V and J are TRBV19 and TRBJ2-2; 8 nucleotides align to TRBD1. CDR1 and CDR2 (germline): LNHDA, SQIVND (reference sequence). V was clipped by 5 bases and J by 4 bases; unmatched bases: 9. This CDR3 contains 16 residues.

The V and J genes are TRBV13 and TRBJ2-1, with 7 nucleotides matching TRBD2. CDR1 and CDR2 (germline): PRHDT, FYEKMQ (reference sequence). The V and J ends lost 2 bases and 5 bases, in that order; junction bases with no gene match: 3. This CDR3 is built from 14 residues. CDR3: CASSLRLADNEQFF. CDR3 sequence (DNA): TGTGCCAGCAGCTTACGGCTAGCGGACAATGAGCAGTTCTTC.

This chain joins TRBV5-4 and TRBJ1-2, with 9 bases identical to TRBD1. Trimming removed 0 bases from V and 3 bases from J; junction bases left unmatched: 6. The germline CDR1 and CDR2 sequences are SGHNT and YYREEE (reference sequence). CDR3 length: 16 residues. This CDR3 reads CASSLGGGTGHYGYTF. The CDR3 DNA reads as TGTGCCAGCAGCTTGGGGGGAGGGACAGGGCACTATGGCTACACCTTC.

The chain employs TRBV27 and TRBJ2-5; D remains unclear. The germline V gene encodes CDR1 MNHEY and CDR2 SMNVEV (reference sequence). The CDR3 runs 13 residues. Trimming took off 5 bases at V and 0 bases at J, with 7 bases between the two ends. The CDR3 sequence: CASSVRYQETQYF. The DNA for the CDR3 is TGTGCCAGCAGTGTCAGGTACCAAGAGACCCAGTACTTC.

The rearrangement uses TRBV30 and TRBJ2-2; D not resolved. Germline loops: CDR1 GTSNPN, CDR2 SVGIG (reference sequence). V shed 2 bases and J shed 6 bases, with 7 bases lying between them. This CDR3 region has 12 residues. The CDR3 protein is CAWSQVPGELFF. The CDR3 DNA reads TGTGCCTGGAGTCAGGTCCCCGGGGAGCTGTTTTTT. Full variable domain (rest looked up from reference TRBV30 and TRBJ2-2): SQTIHQWPATLVQPVGSPLSLECTVEGTSNPNLYWYRQAAGRGLQLLFYSVGIGQISSEVPQNLSASRPQDRQFILSSKKLLLSDSGFYLCAWSQVPGELFFGEGSRLTVL.

CDR3 DNA sequence: TGTGCCAGCAGCCCTCGGGACAGGGGGCTTCTCTATGGCTACACCTTC. Protein: CASSPRDRGLLYGYTF. The chain uses TRBV3-1 (or the pseudogene TRBV3-2) and TRBJ1-2; 12 nucleotides line up with TRBD1. V trimming: 4 bases; J trimming: 4 bases; junction bases outside the gene matches: 7. Germline assignment: CDR1 LGHDT and CDR2 YNNKEL (reference sequence). The CDR3 has 16 amino acids.

This chain joins TRBV6-5 and TRBJ2-3; no clear D. CDR1 and CDR2 (germline): MNHEY, SVGAGI. The CDR3 has 15 amino acids. Trimming left V 8 bases short and J 3 bases short, with 18 bases between. DNA of the CDR3: TGTGCCAGCTGCAAGCGAGATTTTGGGACAGATACGCAGTATTTT. Its protein product is CASCKRDFGTDTQYF.

The chain carries TRBV4-3 and TRBJ1-1; D is uncertain. Trimming stripped 5 bases from V and 7 bases from J, with 26 bases between. This CDR3 has 17 amino acids. The germline V gene has CDR1 LGHNA and CDR2 YSLEER. This chain's CDR3 is CASSKGIDRAFTIEAFF. CDR3 sequence (DNA): TGCGCCAGCAGCAAAGGGATTGACCGAGCTTTTACTATTGAAGCTTTCTTT.

The chain combines TRBV2 with TRBJ1-4; D is undetermined. The germline CDR1 and CDR2 sequences are SNHLY and FYNNEI. Trimming left V 4 bases short and J 7 bases short, with 13 bases between. The CDR3 consists of 14 residues. This chain's CDR3 is CASSVDMSFEKLFF. CDR3 bases: TGTGCCAGCAGTGTAGACATGTCCTTTGAAAAACTGTTTTTT.

The chain uses TRBV6-6 and TRBJ2-7, with D tentatively TRBD1 or TRBD2 (6 bases each). Trimming removed 2 bases at V and 4 bases at J, with 9 bases between. Germline V gives CDR1 MNHNY, CDR2 SVGAGI (reference sequence). The CDR3 length is 13 residues. In nucleotides, the CDR3 is TGTGCCAGCAGTTACGGGGGGCAATACGAGCAGTACGTC. It translates to CASSYGGQYEQYV.

This chain connects TRBV7-3 to TRBJ2-2; 11 bases align to TRBD2. In germline, CDR1 is SGHTA, CDR2 FQGTGA. Trimming cost V 2 bases and J 4 bases; bases outside gene matches: 3. The CDR3 contains 16 residues. CDR3 loop: CASSLLAGGLTGELFF. The CDR3 nucleotides are TGTGCCAGCAGCTTATTAGCGGGAGGGCTCACCGGGGAGCTGTTTTTT.

This chain links TRBV2 with TRBJ1-1; D unclear. The CDR3 has 14 residues. CDR1 is SNHLY, CDR2 FYNNEI, per germline. Trimming shortened V by 1 base and J by 4 bases, and 10 bases separated the two germline ends. Written as DNA, the CDR3 is TGTGCCAGCAGTGAAGGGTATAGGGCCACTGAAGCTTTCTTT. This gives the protein CASSEGYRATEAFF. Drawing the rest from reference TRBV2 and TRBJ1-1, the complete variable domain is EPEVTQTPSHQVTQMGQEVILRCVPISNHLYFYWYRQILGQKVEFLVSFYNNEISEKSEIFDDQFSVERPDGSNFTLKIRSTKLEDSAMYFCASSEGYRATEAFFGQGTRLTVV.

V and J are TRBV30 and TRBJ2-5; D is perhaps TRBD1 or TRBD2 (5 bases each). V shed 2 bases and J shed 3 bases, with 10 bases lying between them. The CDR3 is made up of 13 amino acids. CDR1 is GTSNPN and CDR2 is SVGIG in the germline V gene (reference sequence). The CDR3, as DNA: TGTGCCTGGAGTTCCGGGGCTAAAGAGACCCAGTACTTC. Translation gives CAWSSGAKETQYF.

The chain combines TRBV2 with TRBJ2-7; 7 positions agree with TRBD2. J was trimmed by 3 bases and V by 6 bases; bases with no gene match: 8. The CDR3 runs to 14 residues. Germline V gene sequence: CDR1 SNHLY, CDR2 FYNNEI. CDR3: CASRVSGDHYEQYF. The CDR3 region has the DNA TGTGCCAGCAGGGTCAGCGGGGATCACTACGAGCAGTACTTC.

The rearrangement joins TRBV7-9 to TRBJ1-2, with a possible D match to TRBD1 (5 bases). Germline loops: CDR1 SEHNR, CDR2 FQNEAQ (reference sequence). This CDR3 is 14 amino acids long. Trimming shortened V by 4 bases and J by 4 bases, and 13 bases separated the two germline ends. DNA of the CDR3: TGTGCCAGCAGCTCGCGAGACAGTTTCTATGGCTACACCTTC. Translating gives CASSSRDSFYGYTF. The full variable domain, rest sourced from reference TRBV7-9 and TRBJ1-2, is DTGVSQNPRHKITKRGQNVTFRCDPISEHNRLYWYRQTLGQGPEFLTYFQNEAQLEKSRLLSDRFSAERPKGSFSTLEIQRTEQGDSAMYLCASSSRDSFYGYTFGSGTRLTVV.

The chain employs TRBV27 and TRBJ1-2; 7 bases agree with TRBD1. The CDR3 spans 13 residues. CDR1 is MNHEY, CDR2 SMNVEV, per germline (reference sequence). The V and J ends lost 6 bases and 6 bases, in that order; junction bases with no gene match: 7. CDR3 DNA: TGTGCCAGCAGCCTGGGACAGTTCAATGGCTACACCTTC. It translates to CASSLGQFNGYTF.

This rearrangement joins TRBV25-1 to TRBJ2-5; 9 positions match TRBD1. The V gene end was trimmed by 0 bases and the J gene end by 2 bases; junction bases not matched to a gene: 10. Germline V gene data show CDR1 as MGHDK and CDR2 as SYGVNS. The CDR3 totals 18 residues. Written as DNA, the CDR3 is TGTGCCAGCAGTGAATATAGATGGGGGACAGGGCCGCAAGAGACCCAGTACTTC. Translation gives CASSEYRWGTGPQETQYF. The whole variable domain, remainder taken from reference TRBV25-1 and TRBJ2-5, is EADIYQTPRYLVIGTGKKITLECSQTMGHDKMYWYQQDPGMELHLIHYSYGVNSTEKGDLSSESTVSRIRTEHFPLTLESARPSHTSQYLCASSEYRWGTGPQETQYFGPGTRLLVL.

The sample holds one count of this clone. This sequence joins TRBV28 and TRBJ1-5; 8 bases match TRBD1. Trimming removed 5 bases from V and 10 bases from J; junction bases left unmatched: 13. Germline loops: CDR1 MDHEN, CDR2 SYDVKM. The CDR3 extends over 15 amino acids. Written as DNA, the CDR3 is TGTGCCAGCAGTCGCCCGGACAGGGTATCAAGCCCCCAGCATTTT. It translates to CASSRPDRVSSPQHF.

This clone was detected only a few times. The gene calls are TRBV30 and TRBJ1-5; possible D gene TRBD1, 5 bases. The CDR3 totals 14 residues. From germline, CDR1 is GTSNPN and CDR2 SVGIG (reference sequence). V gave up 3 bases and J gave up 2 bases, with 11 bases separating them. CDR3 sequence reads: CAWSPGIRNQPQHF. The CDR3 DNA is TGTGCCTGGAGCCCAGGGATTCGCAATCAGCCCCAGCATTTT.

The chain links TRBV21-1 to TRBJ2-5. TRBV21-1 is shown as a pseudogene. This CDR3 contains 20 residues. The CDR3 DNA is TGTGCCAGCAGCAACGGGCAGAACAAACTTCGAAATTCCGAACAAGAGACCCAGTACTTC. It codes for CASSNGQNKLRNSEQETQYF.

This clone was seen a single time. The chain uses TRBV7-6 and TRBJ2-5; 10 positions match TRBD1. Per the germline V gene, CDR1 is SGHVS and CDR2 is FNYEAQ. The CDR3 extends over 15 amino acids. V lost 3 bases to trimming and J lost 6 bases; unmatched junction nucleotides: 7. This chain's CDR3 is CASSFNRDRGQTQYF. CDR3 sequence (DNA): TGTGCCAGCAGCTTCAACCGGGACAGGGGACAGACCCAGTACTTC.